Shown below are 30 T cell receptor beta chains from a single sample sequenced in a study of hypomethylating agent response in myelodysplastic syndrome. The repertoire was sequenced with immunoSEQ multiplex PCR; TCRdb's copy has only in-frame clones and lacks some. Among about 4,500 clones listed, roughly four fifths were seen once. Sequenced here: bone marrow, sampled before or after starting hypomethylating agent treatment for myelodysplastic syndrome (not recorded which). The receptor set was obtained from a human donor with myelodysplastic syndrome.

Here the CDR3 DNA reads TGTGCCAGTAGTTCGGAGACAGGGGGCTCGGAATATGGCTACACCTTC. The encoded protein is CASSSETGGSEYGYTF. The V and J genes are TRBV19 and TRBJ1-2; TRBD1 aligns across 10 bases. This CDR3 is built from 16 residues. V trimming: 5 bases; J trimming: 5 bases; junction bases outside the gene matches: 11. Germline V lookup: CDR1 LNHDA, CDR2 SQIVND (reference sequence).

This chain uses TRBV10-3 with TRBJ1-1; D is perhaps TRBD1 (5 bases). V lost 1 base and J lost 0, with 9 bases in between. There are 15 residues in the CDR3. Germline CDR1 is ENHRY and CDR2 is SYGVKD. The CDR3 coding sequence is TGTGCCATCAGTGAGTTGTGGGGGATGAACACTGAAGCTTTCTTT. Its translation is CAISELWGMNTEAFF.

The chain joins TRBV11-2 to TRBJ1-4; D might be TRBD1 (5 bases). CDR3 size: 17 residues. V lost 3 bases to trimming and J lost 0 bases, with 14 bases between them. Germline V CDR1 and CDR2: SGHAT, FQNNGV. CDR3 coding DNA: TGTGCCAGCAGCTTCAGACCACAGGCCTCAACTAATGAAAAACTGTTTTTT. It codes for CASSFRPQASTNEKLFF.

The V and J genes are TRBV15 and TRBJ2-7; D may be TRBD1 or TRBD2 (6 bases each). The CDR3 runs to 14 residues. Germline V gene lookup returns CDR1 LNHNV and CDR2 YYDKDF (reference sequence). V was cut by 4 bases and J by 0 bases, with 10 bases left in between. Here the CDR3 reads CATSIGGGSYEQYF. The DNA of the CDR3 is TGTGCCACCAGCATTGGAGGGGGCTCCTACGAGCAGTACTTC.

The chain carries TRBV7-8 and TRBJ1-1, with D hard to call. V lost 0 bases and J 0 bases, leaving 14 bases between the germline ends. Germline V gives CDR1 SGHVS, CDR2 FQNEAQ. This CDR3 contains 17 residues. DNA of the CDR3: TGTGCCAGCAGCTTAGCGTACAGCCCTGCAATGAACACTGAAGCTTTCTTT. Residues: CASSLAYSPAMNTEAFF.

The chain recombines TRBV20-1 with TRBJ1-1, with D tentatively TRBD1 (5 bases). CDR1 is DFQATT and CDR2 is SNEGSKA in the germline V gene (reference sequence). The V end was cut by 7 bases, the J end by 3 bases, with 9 bases between. This CDR3 contains 11 residues. As DNA, the CDR3 is TGCAGTGGCCAAGGGGACACTGAAGCTTTCTTT. Its translation: CSGQGDTEAFF.

This clone was detected a few times. V and J are TRBV11-3 and TRBJ2-5; D might be TRBD1 (6 bases). V lost 4 bases and J 2 bases, leaving 8 bases between the germline ends. The CDR3 contains 13 residues. The germline gives CDR1 SGHNT, CDR2 YENEEA. This CDR3 reads CASSSGQQETQYF. DNA for the CDR3: TGTGCCAGCAGCTCCGGACAGCAAGAGACCCAGTACTTC.

The rearrangement uses TRBV28 and TRBJ1-1; 7 nucleotides match TRBD1. The germline V gene encodes CDR1 MDHEN and CDR2 SYDVKM. This CDR3 spans 14 amino acids. V shed 6 bases and J 2 bases; nucleotides not matched to a gene: 6. The CDR3 protein is CASRPDRINTEAFF. The CDR3 bases are TGTGCCAGCAGGCCGGACAGGATTAACACTGAAGCTTTCTTT.

The rearrangement uses TRBV5-5 and TRBJ2-2, with 9 bases identical to TRBD2. Germline V lookup: CDR1 SGHKS, CDR2 YYEKEE (reference sequence). The CDR3 is 17 amino acids. Losses at the gene ends were 0 bases for V and 6 bases for J; bases not matched to a gene: 9. CDR3 in amino acids: CASSLVLRGGSSGELFF. Written as DNA, the CDR3 is TGTGCCAGCAGCTTGGTGTTGCGGGGGGGCTCGTCCGGGGAGCTGTTTTTT.

V usage is TRBV7-9 and J usage is TRBJ2-1; tentatively, D is TRBD2 (7 bases). This CDR3 is built from 12 residues. V lost 5 bases to trimming and J lost 9 bases, with 11 bases between them. CDR1 is SEHNR and CDR2 is FQNEAQ in the germline V gene (reference sequence). The CDR3 DNA sequence: TGTGCCAGCAGCCTCGGGGGGCTTGAGCAGTTCTTC. It codes for CASSLGGLEQFF.

J is TRBJ2-2 and V is TRBV4-2; tentatively, D is TRBD2 (5 bases). In germline, CDR1 is LGHNA, CDR2 YNFKEQ. The CDR3 spans 15 residues. Trimming stripped 0 bases from V and 1 base from J, with 6 bases between. Here the CDR3 reads CASSQDAGNTGELFF. The CDR3, as DNA: TGTGCCAGCAGCCAAGATGCGGGGAACACCGGGGAGCTGTTTTTT.

This clone was counted once. This rearrangement joins TRBV6-1 to TRBJ1-3; TRBD1 agrees at 9 bases. Trimming removed 4 bases from V and 8 bases from J; junction bases left unmatched: 3. This CDR3 spans 13 amino acids. Germline-derived CDR1 and CDR2 are MNHNS and SASEGT. The CDR3 DNA reads TGTGCCAGCAGTGGACAGGGGGGATACACCATATATTTT. Its translation: CASSGQGGYTIYF.

The rearrangement links TRBV6-1 to TRBJ1-1; D may be TRBD1 (5 bases). The CDR3 has 14 residues. Trimming cost V 11 bases and J 3 bases, with 19 bases left between them. CDR1 MNHNS and CDR2 SASEGT come from the germline V gene. The CDR3 nucleotides are TGTGCCGGATCCCCTATAGGGGAGGACACTGAAGCTTTCTTT. Translating gives CAGSPIGEDTEAFF.

CDR3 nucleotide sequence: TGCGCCAGCAGCCATGGTTTGGCTAGCGGGGGCTGGGATACGCAGTATTTT. It is translated as CASSHGLASGGWDTQYF. The V gene is TRBV4-1, the J gene TRBJ2-3; 10 bases fit TRBD2. The V gene end was trimmed by 3 bases and the J gene end by 6 bases; junction bases not matched to a gene: 12. CDR1 and CDR2 (germline): MGHRA, YSYEKL. There are 17 residues in the CDR3.

The chain has TRBV5-1 and TRBJ1-4; 8 bases agree with TRBD1. The J segment lost 8 bases and the V segment lost 0 bases, leaving 9 bases of the junction unmatched. CDR3 length equals 16 residues. CDR1 and CDR2 (germline): SGHRS, YFSETQ. In DNA form, the CDR3 reads TGCGCCAGCAGCTTGGGAGGGGCAGGGGGCAGAGAAAAACTGTTTTTT. The encoded protein is CASSLGGAGGREKLFF.

The chain is built from TRBV4-1 and TRBJ2-7, with 9 bases aligning to TRBD1. Looked up from germline, CDR1 is MGHRA and CDR2 is YSYEKL. This CDR3 contains 15 residues. After removal of 2 bases from V and 5 bases from J, the junction contained 7 bases not matched to a gene. The CDR3 DNA is TGCGCCAGCAGCCAATCCGGGACAGGGAATAACGAGCAGTACTTC. This gives the protein CASSQSGTGNNEQYF.

This rearrangement joins TRBV5-6 to TRBJ2-6; possibly TRBD1 for D (6 bases). Germline V CDR1 and CDR2: SGHDT, YYEEEE. V was cut by 4 bases and J by 4 bases, with 12 bases left in between. The CDR3 is 15 amino acids. The CDR3 is CASSGGTTGANVLTF. For the CDR3, the DNA is TGTGCCAGCAGCGGTGGGACAACGGGGGCCAACGTCCTGACTTTC.

This CDR3 is CAWSVSSAGELFF. CDR3 nucleotide sequence: TGTGCCTGGAGTGTATCATCGGCCGGGGAGCTGTTTTTT. The chain is built from TRBV30 and TRBJ2-2; no definite D call. With 0 bases removed from V and 6 bases from J, the gap between germline ends came to 8 bases. Germline CDR1 and CDR2: GTSNPN and SVGIG (reference sequence). This CDR3 has 13 residues.

The chain uses TRBV5-6 and TRBJ2-1; D may match TRBD1 or TRBD2 (5 bases each). This CDR3 has 16 amino acids. V was pared by 6 bases and J by 6 bases, with 22 bases between. Per germline, CDR1 SGHDT and CDR2 YYEEEE. CDR3 in amino acids: CASTSWGKPSFNEQFF. The CDR3 region has the DNA TGTGCCAGCACCTCCTGGGGGAAACCCAGCTTCAATGAGCAGTTCTTC.

The rearrangement uses TRBV6-6 and TRBJ2-7, with TRBD1 matching 11 bases. The CDR3 runs to 15 residues. Trimming took 7 bases from V and 3 from J; bases not matched to a gene: 8. CDR1 and CDR2 (germline): MNHNY, SVGAGI (reference sequence). The CDR3 DNA is TGTGCCAGCAAACTGGGACAGGGGGGACTCTACGAGCAGTACTTC. This codes for CASKLGQGGLYEQYF.

This clone was seen only once. V is TRBV2 and J is TRBJ2-5; D could derive from TRBD1 or TRBD2 (5 bases each). The length of the CDR3 is 17 residues. Trimming shortened V by 0 bases and J by 2 bases, and 16 bases separated the two germline ends. Germline V CDR1 and CDR2: SNHLY, FYNNEI. CDR3 sequence reads: CASSEAEGTASQETQYF. CDR3 bases: TGTGCCAGCAGTGAAGCGGAAGGGACCGCCTCACAAGAGACCCAGTACTTC.

This clone was counted a few times. V and J are TRBV10-2 and TRBJ1-6; no firm D call. Trimming stripped 3 bases from V and 8 bases from J, with 11 bases between. Germline lookup yields CDR1 WSHSY and CDR2 SAAADI. The CDR3 totals 14 residues. The DNA for the CDR3 is TGCGCCAGCAGTGAAGGGCAGTTGGATTCACCCCTCCACTTT. Its translation is CASSEGQLDSPLHF.

The chain joins TRBV2 to TRBJ2-5; possibly TRBD2 for D (6 bases). V lost 11 bases, J lost 4 bases, and 14 bases lay in between. The germline V gene has CDR1 SNHLY and CDR2 FYNNEI. The CDR3 sequence is 12 residues long. CDR3 in amino acids: CAGAPGVETQYF. The CDR3 DNA is TGTGCCGGAGCACCGGGGGTAGAGACCCAGTACTTC.

J is TRBJ1-3 and V is TRBV6-5; a possible D gene is TRBD1 (6 bases). V was trimmed by 6 bases and J by 4 bases, leaving 16 bases between them. CDR1 and CDR2 (germline): MNHEY, SVGAGI. The CDR3 runs to 15 residues. The CDR3 sequence: CASRYHRDTGNTIYF. The CDR3 nucleotides are TGTGCCAGCAGGTACCACCGGGACACCGGAAACACCATATATTTT.

This clone turned up a few times. The chain uses TRBV4-1 and TRBJ1-5; a possible D gene is TRBD1 (5 bases). This CDR3 region has 18 residues. The V gene's germline CDR1 is MGHRA and CDR2 YSYEKL. Trimming removed 1 base at V and 2 bases at J, with 18 bases between. CDR3 bases: TGCGCCAGCAGCCAAGGCTCCGTGGGGACCGGGGGCAATCAGCCCCAGCATTTT. Translating gives CASSQGSVGTGGNQPQHF.

The chain employs TRBV5-6 and TRBJ2-4; 15 bases match TRBD2. Germline trimming cut 0 bases from V and 12 bases from J; bases unmatched to any gene: 7. The length of the CDR3 is 16 residues. CDR1 is SGHDT and CDR2 is YYEEEE in the germline V gene. The DNA for the CDR3 is TGTGCCAGCAGCTTGGTGTCGGGACTAGCGGGGGGACCTCAGTACTTC. Translation: CASSLVSGLAGGPQYF.

This chain links TRBV28 with TRBJ1-1; D not resolved. The CDR3 is made up of 16 amino acids. V dropped 5 bases and J dropped 2 bases, with 18 bases sitting between them. Germline values: CDR1 MDHEN, CDR2 SYDVKM. The CDR3 reads CASSRAGIGSNTEAFF. CDR3 nucleotides: TGTGCCAGCAGTCGGGCGGGGATCGGGAGCAACACTGAAGCTTTCTTT.

The rearrangement links TRBV7-8 to TRBJ1-6, with a possible D match to TRBD1 (6 bases). In germline, CDR1 is SGHVS, CDR2 FQNEAQ. Deletions cut 1 base from V and 8 bases from J, with 9 bases between. The CDR3 has 14 residues. The CDR3 nucleotides are TGTGCCAGCAGCTTAGAAGCAGGGGATTCACCCCTCCACTTT. Its protein is CASSLEAGDSPLHF.

The rearrangement joins TRBV7-2 to TRBJ1-4; possibly TRBD1 for D (5 bases). CDR1 SGHTA and CDR2 FQGNSA come from the germline V gene. There are 16 residues in the CDR3. V was cut by 5 bases and J by 7 bases, with 20 bases left in between. The CDR3 DNA sequence: TGTGCCAGCAGCCAAGACGACAGTCGTCGGTTTGAAAAACTGTTTTTT. Protein: CASSQDDSRRFEKLFF.

This chain uses TRBV18 with TRBJ1-4; D is perhaps TRBD1 (5 bases). The CDR3 length is 15 residues. Trimming left V 4 bases short and J 2 bases short, with 11 bases between. The germline V gene encodes CDR1 KGHSH and CDR2 LQKENI. The CDR3 nucleotides are TGTGCCAGCTCACTGTTATGGGGCACTAATGAAAAACTGTTTTTT. Amino acid sequence: CASSLLWGTNEKLFF.